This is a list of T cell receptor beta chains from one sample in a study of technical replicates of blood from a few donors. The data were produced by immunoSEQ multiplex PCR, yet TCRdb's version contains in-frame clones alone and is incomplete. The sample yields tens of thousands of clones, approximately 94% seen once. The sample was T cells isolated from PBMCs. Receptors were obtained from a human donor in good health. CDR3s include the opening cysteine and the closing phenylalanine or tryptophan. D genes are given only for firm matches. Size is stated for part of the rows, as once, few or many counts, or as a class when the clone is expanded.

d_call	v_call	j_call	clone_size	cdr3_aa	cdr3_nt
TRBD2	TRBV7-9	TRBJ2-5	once	CASSLGGGAETQYF	TGTGCCAGCAGCTTAGGGGGAGGGGCAGAGACCCAGTACTTC
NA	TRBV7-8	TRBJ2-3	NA	CASSLEAGTDTQYF	TGTGCCAGCAGCTTAGAGGCGGGGACAGATACGCAGTATTTT
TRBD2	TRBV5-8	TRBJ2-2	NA	CASSLGTSGRPTGELFF	TGTGCCAGCAGCTTGGGGACTAGCGGGAGGCCCACCGGGGAGCTGTTTTTT
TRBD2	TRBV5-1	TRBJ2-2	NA	CASSWRLAGVNTGELFF	TGCGCCAGCAGCTGGAGACTAGCGGGAGTCAACACCGGGGAGCTGTTTTTT
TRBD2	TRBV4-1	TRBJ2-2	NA	CASSQVLSGKTGELFF	TGCGCCAGCAGCCAGGTACTTAGCGGGAAGACCGGGGAGCTGTTTTTT
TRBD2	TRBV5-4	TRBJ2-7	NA	CASSLWTGGSYEQYF	TGTGCCAGCAGCTTGTGGACGGGGGGATCCTACGAGCAGTACTTC
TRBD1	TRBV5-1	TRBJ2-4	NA	CASSPGQGVVGNIQYF	TGCGCCAGCAGCCCGGGACAGGGGGTGGTGGGGAACATTCAGTACTTC
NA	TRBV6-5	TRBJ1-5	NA	CASRITVNQPQHF	TGTGCCAGCAGGATAACAGTCAATCAGCCCCAGCATTTT
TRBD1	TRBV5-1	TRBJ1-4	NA	CASSKGQSNEKLFF	TGCGCCAGCAGCAAGGGACAGTCAAATGAAAAACTGTTTTTT
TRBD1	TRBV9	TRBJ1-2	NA	CASSGDRGQGYGYTF	TGTGCCAGCAGCGGCGACAGGGGGCAAGGGTATGGCTACACCTTC
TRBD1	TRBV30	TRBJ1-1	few	CAWNPGQGVAQAFF	TGTGCCTGGAACCCGGGACAGGGGGTGGCTCAGGCTTTCTTT
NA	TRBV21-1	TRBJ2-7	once	CASSHRDRGPYEQYF	TGTGCCAGCAGCCACCGGGACAGGGGCCCCTACGAGCAGTACTTC